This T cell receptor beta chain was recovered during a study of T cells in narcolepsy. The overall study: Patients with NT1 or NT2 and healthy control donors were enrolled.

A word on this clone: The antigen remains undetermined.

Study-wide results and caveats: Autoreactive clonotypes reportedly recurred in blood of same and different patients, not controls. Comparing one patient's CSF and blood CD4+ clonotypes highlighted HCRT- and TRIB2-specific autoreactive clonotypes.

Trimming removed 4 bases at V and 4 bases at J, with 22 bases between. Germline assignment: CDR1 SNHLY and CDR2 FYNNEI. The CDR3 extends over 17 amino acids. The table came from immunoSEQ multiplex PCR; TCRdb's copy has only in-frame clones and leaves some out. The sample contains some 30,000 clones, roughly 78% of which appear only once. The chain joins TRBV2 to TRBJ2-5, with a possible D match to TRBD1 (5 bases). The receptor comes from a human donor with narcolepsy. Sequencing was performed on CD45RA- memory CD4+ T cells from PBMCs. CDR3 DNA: TGTGCCAGCAGTGTCGGACGGACACCCGGATCCCCAGAGACCCAGTACTTC. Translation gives CASSVGRTPGSPETQYF.